Following are 17 T cell receptor delta chains from one sample sequenced in a study of gamma-delta chains in newborns, infants, children (dated by TCRdb to between 2019 and 2020). Sequenced using an Illumina MiSeq. TCRdb called clones from the public reads with CATT, and repeated DNA sequences were later combined into one row. The sample data list under 5,500 delta-chain clones, and less than 6% of these were observed just once. 5.5% to 7% of the sample goes to the ten largest clones. The sample was blood. Receptors originate from a child who was a newborn, infant or young child, either healthy, febrile or measles-vaccinated (not recorded which).

The CDR3 sequence: CALGELEYLRDWGPYKLIF. In nucleotides, the CDR3 is TGTGCTCTTGGGGAACTAGAATACCTACGTGATTGGGGGCCCTATAAACTCATCTTT. This chain uses TRDV1 with TRDJ1, with D possibly matching TRDD3 (6 bases). The CDR3 loop spans 19 amino acids. Germline V gives CDR1 TSWWSYY, CDR2 QGS. Trimming shortened V by 0 bases and J by 6 bases, and 26 bases separated the two germline ends.

This clone was counted a few times. This may arise from a read error, as a much more abundant clone is one base away. The CDR3 sequence is CAGDTVTGRTLTDKLIF. The DNA of the CDR3 is TGTGCCGGTGACACCGTGACTGGACGTACACTGACCGATAAACTCATCTTT. The genes are TRDV2 and TRDJ1; TRDD3 is a possible D gene (5 bases). This CDR3 has 17 amino acids. Germline V gene data show CDR1 as GEAIGNYY and CDR2 as EKD.

The genes are TRDV2 and TRDJ3, with 8 bases that match TRDD3. With 3 bases clipped from V and 1 base from J, the junction kept 19 bases outside the gene matches. This CDR3 has 22 amino acids. Germline V gene sequence: CDR1 GEAIGNYY, CDR2 EKD. CDR3 residues: CACDGAALGIQSESWDTRQMFF. The CDR3 nucleotides are TGTGCCTGTGACGGCGCTGCACTGGGGATACAATCGGAATCCTGGGACACCCGACAGATGTTTTTC.

This clone is labeled as medium-sized. The CDR3 reads CACDTIGTASSSWDTRQMFF. DNA for the CDR3: TGTGCCTGTGACACCATCGGGACAGCTTCGAGCTCCTGGGACACCCGACAGATGTTTTTC. V usage is TRDV2 and J usage is TRDJ3, with D unresolved. Per germline, CDR1 GEAIGNYY and CDR2 EKD. CDR3 length: 20 residues. V lost 0 bases to trimming and J lost 0 bases, with 17 bases between them.

This clone came up a few times. V is TRDV1 and J is TRDJ1, with D possibly called TRDD2 or TRDD3 (7 bases each). The CDR3 covers 20 residues. Trimming shortened V by 4 bases and J by 0 bases, and 27 bases separated the two germline ends. Looked up from germline, CDR1 is TSWWSYY and CDR2 is QGS. CDR3 in DNA: TGTGCTCTTGGGGCCGGACGTTTCCTACGAACTGGGGATAACACCGATAAACTCATCTTT. Its protein is CALGAGRFLRTGDNTDKLIF.

In this sample, this clone turned up a few times. This may come from a read error, since a much larger clone is one base off. The genes are TRDV2 and TRDJ2, with 8 bases fitting TRDD3. Germline CDR1 is GEAIGNYY and CDR2 is EKD. This CDR3 is 17 amino acids long. The chain's CDR3 is CACDTVGGGSETARLFF. The CDR3 nucleotides read TGTGCCTGTGACACCGTGGGTGGGGGATCAGAGACAGCACGACTCTTCTTT.

This clone has only a few counts. The chain combines TRDV2 with TRDJ1; TRDD3 agrees at 8 bases. Per germline, CDR1 GEAIGNYY and CDR2 EKD. The CDR3 is 17 amino acids. The V segment lost 3 bases and the J segment 1 base; nucleotides outside the gene matches: 12. CDR3 sequence: CACDQLGGLRRTDKLIF. The DNA of the CDR3 is TGTGCCTGTGACCAACTGGGGGGCCTACGTCGCACCGATAAACTCATCTTT.

This chain links TRDV2 with TRDJ1; 10 bases are shared with TRDD3. V shed 0 bases and J 0 bases; nucleotides not matched to a gene: 9. The V gene's germline CDR1 is GEAIGNYY and CDR2 EKD. The CDR3 sequence is 18 residues long. The CDR3 spells CACDTVSTGGSNTDKLIF. The CDR3 nucleotides read TGTGCCTGTGACACCGTAAGTACTGGGGGATCCAACACCGATAAACTCATCTTT.

The V and J genes are TRDV1 and TRDJ1; TRDD3 matches at 13 bases. The J gene, left out of TCRdb, was set here by checking the DNA against germline. The CDR3 is 16 amino acids. Trimming removed 1 base from V and 9 bases from J; junction bases left unmatched: 8. Germline values: CDR1 TSWWSYY, CDR2 QGS. CDR3 sequence: CALGERVDWGIRELIF. The CDR3 bases are TGTGCTCTTGGGGAACGGGTAGACTGGGGGATACGAGAACTCATCTTT.

Turning to this clone: It differs at one base from a far larger clone, so likely a read error. V is TRDV2 and J is TRDJ2; 13 nucleotides line up with TRDD3. V lost 0 bases, J lost 6 bases, and 3 bases stayed unmatched. The length of the CDR3 is 16 residues. The germline V gene has CDR1 GEAIGNYY and CDR2 EKD. DNA for the CDR3: TGTGCCTGTGACACCCTACTGGGGGATACGCCAGCACAACTCTTCTTT. It specifies CACDTLLGDTPAQLFF.

This clone turned up a few times. This chain links TRDV2 with TRDJ3; 12 bases map to TRDD3. The germline gives CDR1 GEAIGNYY, CDR2 EKD. The CDR3 extends over 19 amino acids. J gave up 2 bases and V 4 bases, and 8 bases lay outside the gene matches. The CDR3 bases are TGTGCCTGTGATCGCGTACTGGGGGATACAGCCTGGGACACCCGACAGATGTTTTTC. Its translation is CACDRVLGDTAWDTRQMFF.

This clone has just a few counts. Sequence at one end of the junction differs from germline and may be a read error. The chain employs TRDV1 and TRDJ1, with 9 bases matching TRDD3. The CDR3 consists of 18 residues. Germline assignment: CDR1 TSWWSYY and CDR2 QGS. CDR3 residues: CALGELDRSLLGDPKHIF. The CDR3, as DNA: TGTGCTCTTGGGGAACTAGACCGGTCACTACTGGGGGACCCTAAACACATCTTT.

In this sample, this clone turned up a few times. This chain links TRDV2 with TRDJ1; 12 bases are a match to TRDD3. CDR1 GEAIGNYY and CDR2 EKD come from the germline V gene. V lost 0 bases and J lost 3; bases outside the gene matches: 7. The CDR3 contains 17 residues. The chain's CDR3 is CACDTPFLGDTPDKLIF. Written as DNA, the CDR3 is TGTGCCTGTGACACCCCTTTCCTGGGGGATACGCCCGATAAACTCATCTTT.

In this sample, this clone is medium-sized. The J gene is TRDJ3, the V gene TRDV2; D is unresolved. Per the germline V gene, CDR1 is GEAIGNYY and CDR2 is EKD. Trimming took 0 bases from V and 0 from J, leaving 11 bases between them. The CDR3 runs to 18 residues. The CDR3 here is CACDTVDQSSWDTRQMFF. Written as DNA, the CDR3 is TGTGCCTGTGACACCGTTGACCAGAGCTCCTGGGACACCCGACAGATGTTTTTC.

This clone was detected a few times. This specimen includes other DNA sequences encoding the same CDR3. The chain employs TRDV2 and TRDJ3, with D tentatively TRDD3 (6 bases). The CDR3 consists of 18 residues. V lost 3 bases, J lost 0 bases, and 14 bases lay in between. The germline V gene has CDR1 GEAIGNYY and CDR2 EKD. As DNA, the CDR3 is TGTGCCTGTGACTTTACCGGGGGAAGCTCCTGGGACACCCGACAGATGTTTTTC. Residues: CACDFTGGSSWDTRQMFF.

By sample share, this clone is medium-sized. This sample includes further DNA sequences coding for the same CDR3. The J gene is TRDJ1, the V gene TRDV2; possible D gene TRDD3, 5 bases. This CDR3 spans 18 amino acids. The V end lost 0 bases, the J end lost 2 bases, and 21 bases lay between the germline ends. Germline CDR1 and CDR2: GEAIGNYY and EKD. The CDR3 DNA reads as TGTGCCTGTGACACCGTTTCAAGACTGGAAGGTTTAACCGATAAACTCATCTTT. Protein sequence: CACDTVSRLEGLTDKLIF.

This clone was seen more than once but under ten times. A far more abundant clone sits one base away, making this likely a read error. The same CDR3 arises from other DNA sequences in this sample as well. The gene calls are TRDV2 and TRDJ1; 9 bases map to TRDD3. The length of the CDR3 is 14 residues. The V segment lost 0 bases and the J segment 3 bases; nucleotides outside the gene matches: 1. CDR1 is GEAIGNYY, CDR2 EKD, per germline. In DNA form, the CDR3 reads TGTGCCTGTGACACCTGGGGATACGCCGATAAACTCATCTTT. Translated, it gives CACDTWGYADKLIF.